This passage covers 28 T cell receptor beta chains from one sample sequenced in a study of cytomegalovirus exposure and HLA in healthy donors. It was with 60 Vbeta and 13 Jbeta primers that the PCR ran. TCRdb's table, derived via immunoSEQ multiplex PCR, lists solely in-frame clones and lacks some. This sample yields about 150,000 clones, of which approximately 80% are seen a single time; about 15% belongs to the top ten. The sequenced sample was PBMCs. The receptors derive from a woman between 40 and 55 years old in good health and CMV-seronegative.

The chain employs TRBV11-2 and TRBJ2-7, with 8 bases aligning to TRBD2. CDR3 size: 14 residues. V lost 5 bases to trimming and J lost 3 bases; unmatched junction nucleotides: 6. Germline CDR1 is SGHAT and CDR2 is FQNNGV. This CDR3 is CASSRSGGIYEQYF. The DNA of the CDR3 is TGTGCCAGCAGCCGCTCGGGAGGGATCTACGAGCAGTACTTC. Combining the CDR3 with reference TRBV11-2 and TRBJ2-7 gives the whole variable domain EAGVAQSPRYKIIEKRQSVAFWCNPISGHATLYWYQQILGQGPKLLIQFQNNGVVDDSQLPKDRFSAERLKGVDSTLKIQPAKLEDSAVYLCASSRSGGIYEQYFGPGTRLTVT.

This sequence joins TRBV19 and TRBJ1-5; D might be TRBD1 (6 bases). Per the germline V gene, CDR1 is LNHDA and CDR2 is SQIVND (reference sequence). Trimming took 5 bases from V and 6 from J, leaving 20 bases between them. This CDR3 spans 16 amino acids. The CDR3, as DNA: TGTGCCAGTAGTCCCGCCGGGGGGGCGGGAAGTCAGCCCCAGCATTTT. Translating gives CASSPAGGAGSQPQHF.

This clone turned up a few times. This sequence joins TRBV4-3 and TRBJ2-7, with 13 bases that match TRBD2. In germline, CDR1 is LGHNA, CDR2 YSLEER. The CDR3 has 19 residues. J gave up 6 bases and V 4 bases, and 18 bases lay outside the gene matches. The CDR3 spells CASSPDIPGLAGIGFEQYF. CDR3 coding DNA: TGCGCCAGCAGCCCCGATATTCCGGGACTAGCGGGAATTGGGTTCGAGCAGTACTTC.

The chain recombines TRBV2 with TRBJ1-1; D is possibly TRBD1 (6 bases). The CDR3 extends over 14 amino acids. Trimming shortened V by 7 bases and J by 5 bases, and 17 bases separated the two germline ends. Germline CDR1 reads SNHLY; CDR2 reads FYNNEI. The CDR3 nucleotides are TGTGCCAGCAAGGGGGACCGAGACTTTACTGAAGCTTTCTTT. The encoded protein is CASKGDRDFTEAFF.

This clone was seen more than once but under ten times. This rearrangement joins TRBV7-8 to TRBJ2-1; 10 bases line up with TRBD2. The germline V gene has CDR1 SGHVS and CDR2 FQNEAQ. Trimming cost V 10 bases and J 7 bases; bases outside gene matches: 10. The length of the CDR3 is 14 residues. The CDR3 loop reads CATRSGGAANEQFF. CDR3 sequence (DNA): TGTGCCACCAGGAGCGGGGGGGCCGCAAATGAGCAGTTCTTC.

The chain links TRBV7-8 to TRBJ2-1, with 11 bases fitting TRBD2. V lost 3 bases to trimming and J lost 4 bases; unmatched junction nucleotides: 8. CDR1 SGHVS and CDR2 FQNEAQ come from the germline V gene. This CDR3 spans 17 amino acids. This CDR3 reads CASSFASGTSGYNEQFF. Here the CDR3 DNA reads TGTGCCAGCAGCTTTGCCTCCGGGACTAGCGGATACAATGAGCAGTTCTTC.

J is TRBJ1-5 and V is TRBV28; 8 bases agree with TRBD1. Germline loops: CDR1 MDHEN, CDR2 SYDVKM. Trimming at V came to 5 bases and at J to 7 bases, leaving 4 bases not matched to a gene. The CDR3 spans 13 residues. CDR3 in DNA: TGTGCCAGCAGTGGACAGGGCAGACAGCCCCAGCATTTT. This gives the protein CASSGQGRQPQHF.

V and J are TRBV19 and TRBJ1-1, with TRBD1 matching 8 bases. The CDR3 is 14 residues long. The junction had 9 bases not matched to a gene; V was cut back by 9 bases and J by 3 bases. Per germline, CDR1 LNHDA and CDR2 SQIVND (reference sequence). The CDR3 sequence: CASSIRQGYTEAFF. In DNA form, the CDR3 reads TGTGCCAGCTCGATTAGACAGGGGTACACTGAAGCTTTCTTT.

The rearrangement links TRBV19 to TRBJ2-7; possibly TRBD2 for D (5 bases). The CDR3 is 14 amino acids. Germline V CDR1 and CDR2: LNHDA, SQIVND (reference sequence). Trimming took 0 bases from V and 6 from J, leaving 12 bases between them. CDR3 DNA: TGTGCCAGTAGTATAGAAGAGGGAATCAGCGAGCAGTACTTC. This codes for CASSIEEGISEQYF.

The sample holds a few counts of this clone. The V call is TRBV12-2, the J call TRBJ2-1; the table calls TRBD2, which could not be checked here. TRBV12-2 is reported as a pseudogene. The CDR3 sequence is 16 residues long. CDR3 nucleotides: TGTGCAAGTCGCGCCTCCCTAGCGGGAGGGCCGAATGAGCAGTTCTTC. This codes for CASRASLAGGPNEQFF.

CDR3 nucleotides: TGTGCCAGCACCGACACGGGAGGGTCCTACGAGCAGTACTTC. Translated: CASTDTGGSYEQYF. The chain recombines TRBV6-6 with TRBJ2-7; 8 positions match TRBD2. V trimming: 7 bases; J trimming: 1 base; junction bases outside the gene matches: 6. This CDR3 region has 14 residues. CDR1 and CDR2 from the germline V gene are MNHNY and SVGAGI (reference sequence).

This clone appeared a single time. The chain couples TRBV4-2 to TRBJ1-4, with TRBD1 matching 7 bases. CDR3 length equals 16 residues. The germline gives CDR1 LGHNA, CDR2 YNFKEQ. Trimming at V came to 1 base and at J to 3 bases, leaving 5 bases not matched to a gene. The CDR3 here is CASSQGAGGSNEKLFF. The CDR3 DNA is TGTGCCAGCAGCCAAGGGGCAGGGGGATCTAATGAAAAACTGTTTTTT.

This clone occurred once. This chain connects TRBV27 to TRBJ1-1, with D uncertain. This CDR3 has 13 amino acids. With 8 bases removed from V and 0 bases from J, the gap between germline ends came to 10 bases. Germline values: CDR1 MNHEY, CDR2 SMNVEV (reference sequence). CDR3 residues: CASLNNMNTEAFF. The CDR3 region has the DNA TGTGCCAGCCTTAATAACATGAACACTGAAGCTTTCTTT.

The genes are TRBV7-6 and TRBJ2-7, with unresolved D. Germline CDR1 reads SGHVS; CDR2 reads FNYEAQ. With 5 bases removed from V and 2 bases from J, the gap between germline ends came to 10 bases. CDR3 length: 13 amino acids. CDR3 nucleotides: TGTGCCAGCAGCCCGTACTTCCCCTACGAGCAGTACTTC. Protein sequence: CASSPYFPYEQYF.

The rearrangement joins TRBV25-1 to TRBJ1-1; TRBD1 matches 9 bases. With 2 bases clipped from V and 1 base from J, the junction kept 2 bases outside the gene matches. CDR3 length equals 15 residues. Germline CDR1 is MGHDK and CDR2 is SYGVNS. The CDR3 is CASSELGQGNTEAFF. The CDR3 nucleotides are TGTGCCAGCAGTGAACTGGGACAGGGGAACACTGAAGCTTTCTTT. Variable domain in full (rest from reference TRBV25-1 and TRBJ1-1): EADIYQTPRYLVIGTGKKITLECSQTMGHDKMYWYQQDPGMELHLIHYSYGVNSTEKGDLSSESTVSRIRTEHFPLTLESARPSHTSQYLCASSELGQGNTEAFFGQGTRLTVV.

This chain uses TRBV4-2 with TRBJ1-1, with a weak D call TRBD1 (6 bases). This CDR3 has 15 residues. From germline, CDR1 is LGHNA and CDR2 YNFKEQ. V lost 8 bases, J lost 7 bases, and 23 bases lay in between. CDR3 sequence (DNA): TGTGCCAGCTCCCTCGATGACGACAGGATTATTGAAGCTTTCTTT. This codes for CASSLDDDRIIEAFF.

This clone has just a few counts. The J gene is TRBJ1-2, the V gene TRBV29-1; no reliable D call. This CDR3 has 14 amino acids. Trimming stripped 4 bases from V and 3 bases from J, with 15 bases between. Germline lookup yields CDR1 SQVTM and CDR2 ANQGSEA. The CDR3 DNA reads TGCAGCGTTGGGAAGCAGCGTGAATACTATGGCTACACCTTC. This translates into CSVGKQREYYGYTF.

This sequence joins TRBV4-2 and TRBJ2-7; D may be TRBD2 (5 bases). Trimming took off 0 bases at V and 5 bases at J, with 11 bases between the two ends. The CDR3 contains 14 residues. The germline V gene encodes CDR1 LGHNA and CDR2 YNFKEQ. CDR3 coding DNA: TGTGCCAGCAGCCAAGATCCGACGCGGGACGAGCAGTACTTC. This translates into CASSQDPTRDEQYF.

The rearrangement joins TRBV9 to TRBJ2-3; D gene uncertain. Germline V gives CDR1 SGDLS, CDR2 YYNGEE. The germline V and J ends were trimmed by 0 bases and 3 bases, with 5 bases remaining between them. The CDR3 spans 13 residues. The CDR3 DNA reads TGTGCCAGCAGCGTAGACCAGACAGATACGCAGTATTTT. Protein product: CASSVDQTDTQYF.

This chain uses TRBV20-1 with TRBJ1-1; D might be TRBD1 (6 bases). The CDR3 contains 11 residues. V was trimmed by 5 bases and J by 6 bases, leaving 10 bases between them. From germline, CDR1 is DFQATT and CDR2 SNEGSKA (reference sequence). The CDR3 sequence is CSALRQAEAFF. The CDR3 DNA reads TGCAGTGCTCTCCGACAGGCTGAAGCTTTCTTT.

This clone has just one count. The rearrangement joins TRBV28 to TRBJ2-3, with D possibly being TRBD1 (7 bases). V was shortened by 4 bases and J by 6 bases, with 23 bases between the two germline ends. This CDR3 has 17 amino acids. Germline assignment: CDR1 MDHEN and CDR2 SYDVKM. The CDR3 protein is CASSSPPEEGAGDTQYF. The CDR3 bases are TGTGCCAGCAGTTCTCCCCCGGAGGAGGGGGCGGGGGATACGCAGTATTTT. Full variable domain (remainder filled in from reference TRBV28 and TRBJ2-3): DVKVTQSSRYLVKRTGEKVFLECVQDMDHENMFWYRQDPGLGLRLIYFSYDVKMKEKGDIPEGYSVSREKKERFSLILESASTNQTSMYLCASSSPPEEGAGDTQYFGPGTRLTVL.

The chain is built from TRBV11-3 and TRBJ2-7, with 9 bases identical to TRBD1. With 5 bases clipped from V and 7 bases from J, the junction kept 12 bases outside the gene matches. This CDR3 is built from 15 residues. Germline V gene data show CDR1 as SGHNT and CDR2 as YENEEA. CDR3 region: CASSRGQGFLREQYF. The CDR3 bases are TGTGCCAGCAGCCGGGGACAGGGTTTTTTGAGGGAGCAGTACTTC.

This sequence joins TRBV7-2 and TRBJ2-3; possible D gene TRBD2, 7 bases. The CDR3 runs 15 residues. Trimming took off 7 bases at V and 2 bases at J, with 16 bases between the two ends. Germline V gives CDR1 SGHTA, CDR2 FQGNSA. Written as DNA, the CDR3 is TGTGCCAGCACGCTGGGGAGGGGGGCCACAGATACGCAGTATTTT. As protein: CASTLGRGATDTQYF.

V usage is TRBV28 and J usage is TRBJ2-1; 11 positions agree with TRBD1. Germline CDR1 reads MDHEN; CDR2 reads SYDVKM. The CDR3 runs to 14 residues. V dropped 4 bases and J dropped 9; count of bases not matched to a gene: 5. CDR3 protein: CASSSRTGGGEQFF. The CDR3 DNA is TGTGCCAGCAGTTCCCGGACAGGGGGCGGTGAGCAGTTCTTC.

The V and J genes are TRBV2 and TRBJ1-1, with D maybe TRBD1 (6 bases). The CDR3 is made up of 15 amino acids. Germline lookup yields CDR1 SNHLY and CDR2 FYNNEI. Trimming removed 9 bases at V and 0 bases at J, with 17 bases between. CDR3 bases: TGTGCCAGTCGCCTTAATACAGGGATGAACACTGAAGCTTTCTTT. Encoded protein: CASRLNTGMNTEAFF.

The CDR3: CASSQEPPGQATGELFF. CDR3 in DNA: TGCGCCAGCAGCCAAGAACCCCCGGGACAGGCCACCGGGGAGCTGTTTTTT. This chain connects TRBV4-3 to TRBJ2-2, with 8 bases identical to TRBD1. This CDR3 contains 17 residues. From germline, CDR1 is LGHNA and CDR2 YSLEER. Trimming removed 0 bases from V and 4 bases from J; junction bases left unmatched: 7.

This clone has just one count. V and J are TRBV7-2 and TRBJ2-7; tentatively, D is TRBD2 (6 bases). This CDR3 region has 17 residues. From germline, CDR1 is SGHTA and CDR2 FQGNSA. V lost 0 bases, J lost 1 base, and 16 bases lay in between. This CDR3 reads CASSLAFGRGVSYEQYF. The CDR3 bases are TGTGCCAGCAGCTTAGCCTTTGGGCGCGGGGTGTCCTACGAGCAGTACTTC.

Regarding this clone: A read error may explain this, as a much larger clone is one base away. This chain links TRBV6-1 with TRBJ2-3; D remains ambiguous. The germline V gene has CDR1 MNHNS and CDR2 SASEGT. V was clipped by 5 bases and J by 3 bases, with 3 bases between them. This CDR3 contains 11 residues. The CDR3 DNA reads TGTGCCAGCAGTTCTACAGATACGCAGTATTTT. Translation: CASSSTDTQYF.